A selection of T cell receptor beta chains follows, all from one sample in a study of blood T cell repertoires in COVID-19. Clones were read by immunoSEQ multiplex PCR, and TCRdb kept only the in-frame ones, dropping some. The sample consists of approximately 90,000 clones, 65% to 85% of them appearing once. Sample: peripheral blood. Every receptor here comes from a man aged 70-80 years with acute or convalescent COVID-19. Both conserved end residues are part of each CDR3. Fields, in order: V gene, D gene, J gene, clone size, CDR3 DNA, CDR3 protein. D genes are given only for firm matches. Clone sizes are given selectively: once, few, many, or a class where the clone is expanded.

v_call: TRBV19
d_call: .
j_call: TRBJ2-2
clone_size: .
cdr3_nt: TGTGCCAGTAGTATAGAAGGGCCGGGGACCGGGGAGCTGTTTTTT
cdr3_aa: CASSIEGPGTGELFF

v_call: TRBV7-2
d_call: .
j_call: TRBJ1-2
clone_size: .
cdr3_nt: TGTGCCAGCACCCCCGGGGAGGGGCGGGGCGCATATGGCTACACCTTC
cdr3_aa: CASTPGEGRGAYGYTF

v_call: TRBV5-1
d_call: .
j_call: TRBJ1-2
clone_size: many
cdr3_nt: TGCGCCAGCAGCTTGCAGGGATCTAACTATGGCTACACCTTC
cdr3_aa: CASSLQGSNYGYTF

v_call: TRBV5-5
d_call: .
j_call: TRBJ2-1
clone_size: .
cdr3_nt: TGTGCCAGCAGCTTCACAGTCTCCTACGGGCAGTTCTTC
cdr3_aa: CASSFTVSYGQFF

v_call: TRBV5-1
d_call: .
j_call: TRBJ2-5
clone_size: .
cdr3_nt: TGCGCCAGCAGAAGGCGGTCACAAGAGACCCAGTACTTC
cdr3_aa: CASRRRSQETQYF

v_call: TRBV30
d_call: .
j_call: TRBJ1-2
clone_size: .
cdr3_nt: TGTGCCTGGAGCGTGGGGAGTAACTATGGCTACACCTTC
cdr3_aa: CAWSVGSNYGYTF

v_call: TRBV28
d_call: .
j_call: TRBJ1-5
clone_size: .
cdr3_nt: TGTGCCAGCAGTTCCGGGGGCGGGGGTCAGCCCCAGCATTTT
cdr3_aa: CASSSGGGGQPQHF

v_call: TRBV5-6
d_call: TRBD2
j_call: TRBJ2-3
clone_size: once
cdr3_nt: TGTGCCAGCAGCTTGGGAGTTAGCGGGGGATATACGCAGTATTTT
cdr3_aa: CASSLGVSGGYTQYF

v_call: TRBV19
d_call: .
j_call: TRBJ2-3
clone_size: few
cdr3_nt: TGTGCCAGTAGTATAGATCCGGAGACAGGATTCACAGATACGCAGTATTTT
cdr3_aa: CASSIDPETGFTDTQYF

v_call: TRBV7-8
d_call: TRBD2
j_call: TRBJ2-3
clone_size: .
cdr3_nt: TGTGCCAGCAGCATACTGGGTAGCGGGGGCCGTGCTAGCACAGATACGCAGTATTTT
cdr3_aa: CASSILGSGGRASTDTQYF

v_call: TRBV14
d_call: TRBD2
j_call: TRBJ2-1
clone_size: .
cdr3_nt: TGTGCCAGCAGCGGGGTAGCGGGGTCCGGTGAACAGTTCTTC
cdr3_aa: CASSGVAGSGEQFF

v_call: TRBV19
d_call: TRBD2
j_call: TRBJ2-3
clone_size: .
cdr3_nt: TGTGCCAGTAGTTTCAGGACTAGCGGGGCACTGGATACGCAGTATTTT
cdr3_aa: CASSFRTSGALDTQYF

v_call: TRBV3-1/TRBV3-2
d_call: .
j_call: TRBJ2-7
clone_size: .
cdr3_nt: TGTGCCAGCAGCCCCTCAACGCAGGGATCCTCCTACGAGCAGTACTTC
cdr3_aa: CASSPSTQGSSYEQYF

v_call: TRBV5-1
d_call: .
j_call: TRBJ2-5
clone_size: .
cdr3_nt: TGCGCCAGCAGCTTGGAACCAGGGGTAGAGACCCAGTACTTC
cdr3_aa: CASSLEPGVETQYF

v_call: TRBV5-1
d_call: .
j_call: TRBJ2-3
clone_size: .
cdr3_nt: TGCGCCAGCACTCCGGGGCGGGGGCCCACAGATACGCAGTATTTT
cdr3_aa: CASTPGRGPTDTQYF

v_call: TRBV10-3
d_call: TRBD1
j_call: TRBJ1-3
clone_size: .
cdr3_nt: TGTGCCATCAGTGGGGACACAGGGGCGCCTGGAAACACCATATATTTT
cdr3_aa: CAISGDTGAPGNTIYF

v_call: TRBV21-1
d_call: .
j_call: TRBJ1-3
clone_size: .
cdr3_nt: TGTGCCAGCAGCATCCCGGCGGAGGTCTCTGGAAACACCATATATTTT
cdr3_aa: CASSIPAEVSGNTIYF

v_call: TRBV28
d_call: .
j_call: TRBJ1-2
clone_size: .
cdr3_nt: TGTGCCAGCAGTTTATGGGCGGGAATGTATGGCTACACCTTC
cdr3_aa: CASSLWAGMYGYTF

v_call: TRBV9
d_call: TRBD1
j_call: TRBJ2-1
clone_size: .
cdr3_nt: TGTGCCAGCAGCGCAAACCTCGACAGGGCAAATGAGCAGTTCTTC
cdr3_aa: CASSANLDRANEQFF

v_call: TRBV19
d_call: .
j_call: TRBJ2-5
clone_size: .
cdr3_nt: TGTGCCAGTAGTGCAGGGGACGGAGAGACCCAGTACTTC
cdr3_aa: CASSAGDGETQYF

v_call: TRBV5-1
d_call: .
j_call: TRBJ2-7
clone_size: few
cdr3_nt: TGCGCCAGCAGCTTGGCAGGACTCTACGAGCAGTACTTC
cdr3_aa: CASSLAGLYEQYF

v_call: TRBV6-1
d_call: TRBD2
j_call: TRBJ2-1
clone_size: .
cdr3_nt: TGTGCCAGCAGTGATACTAGCGGGGTCAATGAGCAGTTCTTC
cdr3_aa: CASSDTSGVNEQFF

v_call: TRBV14
d_call: TRBD2
j_call: TRBJ2-2
clone_size: .
cdr3_nt: TGTGCCAGCAGCCAGAGCGGGGGGAACACCGGGGAGCTGTTTTTT
cdr3_aa: CASSQSGGNTGELFF

v_call: TRBV14
d_call: .
j_call: TRBJ2-2
clone_size: .
cdr3_nt: TGTGCCAGCAGCGTACAGGGTATTGCCGGGGAGCTGTTTTTT
cdr3_aa: CASSVQGIAGELFF

v_call: TRBV6-5
d_call: .
j_call: TRBJ2-3
clone_size: .
cdr3_nt: TGTGCCAGCAGTTTGGGCAGGGGACCAGATACGCAGTATTTT
cdr3_aa: CASSLGRGPDTQYF

v_call: TRBV27
d_call: .
j_call: TRBJ1-3
clone_size: .
cdr3_nt: TGTGCCAGCAACGAGGAGGGACCATCGGGAGAAAACACCATATATTTT
cdr3_aa: CASNEEGPSGENTIYF

v_call: TRBV11-2
d_call: TRBD2
j_call: TRBJ2-1
clone_size: few
cdr3_nt: TGTGCCAGCAGCTTAGCCCCGGGGGGGCGGGAGCAGTTCTTC
cdr3_aa: CASSLAPGGREQFF

v_call: TRBV3-1/TRBV3-2
d_call: TRBD1
j_call: TRBJ1-3
clone_size: .
cdr3_nt: TGTGCCAGCAGCCAGACAGGGCCTGGAAACACCATATATTTT
cdr3_aa: CASSQTGPGNTIYF

v_call: TRBV2
d_call: TRBD1
j_call: TRBJ1-1
clone_size: few
cdr3_nt: TGTGCCAGCAGGAGCGACAGGGTTGGGAACACTGAAGCTTTCTTT
cdr3_aa: CASRSDRVGNTEAFF

v_call: TRBV5-1
d_call: TRBD2
j_call: TRBJ2-3
clone_size: once
cdr3_nt: TGCGCCAGCAGTCGGACAGCAGCGGGGGGGCAAGATACGCAGTATTTT
cdr3_aa: CASSRTAAGGQDTQYF

v_call: TRBV13
d_call: .
j_call: TRBJ2-6
clone_size: .
cdr3_nt: TGTGCCAGCAGCACCTCAGGGTTTGGGGCCAACGTCCTGACTTTC
cdr3_aa: CASSTSGFGANVLTF

v_call: TRBV28
d_call: TRBD2
j_call: TRBJ2-3
clone_size: .
cdr3_nt: TGTGCCAGCAGTTTAGGTTCCGCTAGCGGGGGCACAGATACGCAGTATTTT
cdr3_aa: CASSLGSASGGTDTQYF

v_call: TRBV7-9
d_call: .
j_call: TRBJ2-4
clone_size: .
cdr3_nt: TGTGCCAGCAGCTTAAACAGGGCCAAAAACATTCAGTACTTC
cdr3_aa: CASSLNRAKNIQYF

v_call: TRBV28
d_call: TRBD1
j_call: TRBJ2-7
clone_size: .
cdr3_nt: TGTGCCAGCAACAACAGGGGGCGGCACGAGCAGTACTTC
cdr3_aa: CASNNRGRHEQYF